The 29 T cell receptor beta chains given below trace back to one sample, sequenced in a study of T-cell reconstitution after alpha-beta-depleted transplantation in children. Unique molecular identifiers were incorporated during preparation of the TCRbeta library. TCRdb itself ran the PCR reads through MiXCR, one entry per CDR3 protein. The sample includes 250,000 to 350,000 distinct CDR3 sequences, around 25% of them seen just once. This specimen consisted of PBMCs, mostly from graft donor cells, obtained 180 days after TCRalphabeta/CD19-depleted stem cell transplant. These receptors were collected from a male patient younger than 18 who had a stem cell transplant for acute lymphoblastic leukemia, so the T cells may come from the graft donor.

CDR3 residues: CSAARDSSTDTQYF. The CDR3 DNA follows: TGCAGTGCCGCCAGGGACTCTAGCACAGATACGCAGTATTTT. The rearrangement links TRBV20-1 to TRBJ2-3; TRBD2 might be the D (6 bases). The germline V gene has CDR1 DFQATT and CDR2 SNEGSKA (reference sequence). The V and J ends lost 6 bases and 0 bases respectively, with 13 bases between them. The CDR3 is made up of 14 amino acids.

This clonotype was observed a single time. This sequence joins TRBV11-2 and TRBJ2-2; 11 bases are a match to TRBD2. Germline loops: CDR1 SGHAT, CDR2 FQNNGV. There are 18 residues in the CDR3. Unmatched junction bases numbered 15, after V lost 5 bases and J lost 7 bases. The CDR3 DNA sequence: TGTGCCAGCAGCCTCTGGACTAGCGGGCCTCAAGACAGCGGGGAGCTGTTTTTT. Translation: CASSLWTSGPQDSGELFF. Full variable domain (remainder filled in from reference TRBV11-2 and TRBJ2-2): EAGVAQSPRYKIIEKRQSVAFWCNPISGHATLYWYQQILGQGPKLLIQFQNNGVVDDSQLPKDRFSAERLKGVDSTLKIQPAKLEDSAVYLCASSLWTSGPQDSGELFFGEGSRLTVL.

This sequence joins TRBV20-1 and TRBJ2-7, with 10 bases matching TRBD2. The CDR3 sequence is 11 residues long. Germline lookup yields CDR1 DFQATT and CDR2 SNEGSKA (reference sequence). CDR3 DNA sequence: TGCAGCAGACTAGCGGGCTACGAGCAGTACTTC. As protein: CSRLAGYEQYF.

The chain is built from TRBV13 and TRBJ1-1; D gene uncertain. The CDR3 is 13 amino acids. The V gene's germline CDR1 is PRHDT and CDR2 FYEKMQ (reference sequence). Trimming left V 2 bases short and J 4 bases short, with 8 bases between. The CDR3 protein is CASSLLVGTEAFF. CDR3 DNA sequence: TGTGCCAGCAGCTTACTTGTGGGCACTGAAGCTTTCTTT.

The CDR3 reads CASSSLTGAKTDTQYF. The CDR3, as DNA: TGCGCCAGCAGCTCGCTGACAGGGGCTAAGACAGATACGCAGTATTTT. The chain has TRBV5-1 and TRBJ2-3; 8 positions match TRBD1. There are 16 residues in the CDR3. The germline CDR1 and CDR2 sequences are SGHRS and YFSETQ. The J segment lost 3 bases and the V segment lost 3 bases, leaving 9 bases of the junction unmatched.

The chain uses TRBV20-1 and TRBJ2-1; TRBD1 aligns across 8 bases. CDR1 is DFQATT and CDR2 is SNEGSKA in the germline V gene (reference sequence). Trimming took 4 bases from V and 7 from J; bases not matched to a gene: 3. The CDR3 is made up of 12 amino acids. CDR3 DNA sequence: TGCAGTGCTAACAGGGGGTGGAATGAGCAGTTCTTC. Protein product: CSANRGWNEQFF.

Worth noting for this clonotype: A much bigger clone sits one base away, suggesting this may be a read error. This chain uses TRBV5-1 with TRBJ2-3; 9 nucleotides line up with TRBD2. The V gene's germline CDR1 is SGHRS and CDR2 YFSETQ. The CDR3 sequence is 15 residues long. The DNA for the CDR3 is TGCACCAGCAGCACGATCGCGGGAGGGCCAGATACGCAGTATTTT. Translation: CTSSTIAGGPDTQYF.

This chain links TRBV20-1 with TRBJ1-5; no clear D gene. Trimming removed 3 bases at V and 4 bases at J, with 7 bases between. The CDR3 loop spans 12 amino acids. Looked up from germline, CDR1 is DFQATT and CDR2 is SNEGSKA (reference sequence). The DNA of the CDR3 is TGCAGTGCTAGGGAGAATAATCAGCCCCAGCATTTT. Its protein product is CSARENNQPQHF.

This clonotype was seen more than once but under ten times. The chain carries TRBV4-3 and TRBJ2-7, with TRBD1 matching 8 bases. The CDR3 is 15 amino acids. Trimming took 4 bases from V and 0 from J; bases not matched to a gene: 5. Germline assignment: CDR1 LGHNA and CDR2 YSLEER. The CDR3 here is CASSLWTGPSYEQYF. Here the CDR3 DNA reads TGCGCCAGCAGCCTCTGGACAGGGCCCTCCTACGAGCAGTACTTC.

The rearrangement uses TRBV15 and TRBJ2-7, with a possible D match to TRBD1 (6 bases). V was shortened by 6 bases and J by 2 bases, with 17 bases between the two germline ends. Germline loops: CDR1 LNHNV, CDR2 YYDKDF (reference sequence). The CDR3 consists of 15 residues. This CDR3 reads CATRWVGTPPYEQYF. The CDR3 DNA reads as TGTGCCACCAGGTGGGTGGGGACACCACCCTACGAGCAGTACTTC. The full variable domain, rest sourced from reference TRBV15 and TRBJ2-7, is DAMVIQNPRYQVTQFGKPVTLSCSQTLNHNVMYWYQQKSSQAPKLLFHYYDKDFNNEADTPDNFQSRRPNTSFCFLDIRSPGLGDTAMYLCATRWVGTPPYEQYFGPGTRLTVT.

In DNA form, the CDR3 reads TGTGCCAGCAGTTTGGGGACCATAGCGGGTAGCTCCTACAATGAGCAGTTCTTC. Translation: CASSLGTIAGSSYNEQFF. The V and J genes are TRBV27 and TRBJ2-1, with 7 nucleotides matching TRBD2. The CDR3 totals 18 residues. Losses at the gene ends were 3 bases for V and 0 bases for J; bases not matched to a gene: 11. CDR1 is MNHEY, CDR2 SMNVEV, per germline (reference sequence).

On this clonotype itself: Mismatch with germline at one junction end may stem from a read error. This chain joins TRBV29-1 and TRBJ2-2; maybe TRBD2 (5 bases). Germline V lookup: CDR1 SQVTM, CDR2 ANQGSEA. The CDR3 length is 15 residues. This CDR3 reads CSDEDHVSGTGELFF. CDR3 sequence (DNA): TGCAGCGATGAAGATCATGTTTCGGGGACCGGGGAGCTGTTTTTT.

The chain combines TRBV5-1 with TRBJ2-7, with 7 bases identical to TRBD1. Germline loops: CDR1 SGHRS, CDR2 YFSETQ. The CDR3 length is 15 residues. V was pared by 4 bases and J by 0 bases, with 7 bases of the junction left unmatched. Written as DNA, the CDR3 is TGCGCCAGCAGCACCCCGGGGACAGCCTCCTACGAGCAGTACTTC. Its translation: CASSTPGTASYEQYF.

The chain joins TRBV20-1 to TRBJ2-5; 8 nucleotides match TRBD1. CDR3 size: 15 residues. Germline lookup yields CDR1 DFQATT and CDR2 SNEGSKA (reference sequence). V gave up 3 bases and J gave up 5 bases; unmatched junction bases: 11. CDR3 in amino acids: CSASGDRGVGETQYF. In DNA, the CDR3 is TGCAGTGCTAGCGGAGACAGGGGAGTGGGTGAGACCCAGTACTTC.

The rearrangement links TRBV11-2 to TRBJ2-7, with D possibly being TRBD2 (7 bases). This CDR3 is built from 19 residues. The germline V gene encodes CDR1 SGHAT and CDR2 FQNNGV. Trimming stripped 5 bases from V and 3 bases from J, with 29 bases between. The CDR3 sequence is CASSLILGPMGGTFYEQYF. The DNA of the CDR3 is TGTGCCAGCAGCCTAATACTAGGTCCTATGGGGGGGACATTCTACGAGCAGTACTTC.

In this sample, this clonotype turned up a few times. This rearrangement joins TRBV24-1 to TRBJ2-3; D is perhaps TRBD1 (5 bases). The CDR3 consists of 12 residues. V was clipped by 4 bases and J by 5 bases, with 6 bases between them. The germline gives CDR1 KGHDR, CDR2 SFDVKD. The CDR3 loop is CATSEGVDTQYF. The CDR3 bases are TGTGCCACCAGTGAAGGGGTAGATACGCAGTATTTT.

A few counts support this clonotype. This rearrangement joins TRBV20-1 to TRBJ2-7; a possible D gene is TRBD2 (6 bases). CDR3 length: 12 amino acids. Trimming cost V 5 bases and J 3 bases, with 11 bases left between them. Germline V gives CDR1 DFQATT, CDR2 SNEGSKA (reference sequence). The CDR3 here is CSARDWDYEQYF. The DNA for the CDR3 is TGCAGTGCTCGGGACTGGGACTACGAGCAGTACTTC.

This clonotype appeared a few times. V usage is TRBV5-1 and J usage is TRBJ1-2, with 7 bases matching TRBD1. CDR3 length: 16 residues. The ends lost 0 bases at V and 3 bases at J; junction bases unmatched: 8. CDR1 is SGHRS and CDR2 is YFSETQ in the germline V gene. For the CDR3, the DNA is TGCGCCAGCAGCTTGGGTATGGCAGGGGGATACTATGGCTACACCTTC. It translates to CASSLGMAGGYYGYTF.

This clonotype has a handful of counts. The chain combines TRBV7-9 with TRBJ2-5; D may correspond to TRBD1 or TRBD2 (5 bases each). This CDR3 has 15 amino acids. Germline V CDR1 and CDR2: SEHNR, FQNEAQ (reference sequence). Trimming took 2 bases from V and 2 from J, leaving 12 bases between them. Here the CDR3 reads CASSLFVGPQETQYF. The CDR3, as DNA: TGTGCCAGCAGCTTATTCGTGGGACCGCAAGAGACCCAGTACTTC.

This clonotype was detected a few times. The chain carries TRBV12-3 or TRBV12-4 and TRBJ1-1; possible D gene TRBD1, 6 bases. Trimming cost V 3 bases and J 4 bases, with 15 bases left between them. This CDR3 comprises 15 residues. DNA for the CDR3: TGTGCCAGCAGTTTGTCTTGGGGGGCAGGCACTGAAGCTTTCTTT. It specifies CASSLSWGAGTEAFF.

The chain couples TRBV3-1 to TRBJ2-2, with D possibly being TRBD2 (5 bases). The V end was cut by 1 base, the J end by 1 base, with 10 bases between. This CDR3 is 16 amino acids long. Germline V gives CDR1 LGHDT, CDR2 YNNKEL (reference sequence). The CDR3 region is CASSQGVTMNTGELFF. The CDR3 DNA is TGTGCCAGCAGCCAAGGAGTGACTATGAACACCGGGGAGCTGTTTTTT.

This clonotype has just a few counts. This chain connects TRBV5-1 to TRBJ1-2; 8 nucleotides agree with TRBD1. The germline gives CDR1 SGHRS, CDR2 YFSETQ. The CDR3 totals 14 residues. J lost 2 bases, V lost 2 bases, and 2 bases had no gene match. CDR3 sequence (DNA): TGCGCCAGCAGCTTTGGACAGGGAAACTATGGCTACACCTTC. It codes for CASSFGQGNYGYTF.

Many counts were recorded for this clonotype. This chain links TRBV12-3 or TRBV12-4 with TRBJ2-7; a possible D gene is TRBD2 (5 bases). The CDR3 extends over 14 amino acids. Trimming left V 5 bases short and J 3 bases short, with 14 bases between. This CDR3 reads CASSGGQEDYEQYF. Here the CDR3 DNA reads TGTGCCAGCAGTGGCGGGCAAGAGGACTACGAGCAGTACTTC.

This chain uses TRBV18 with TRBJ2-3; D gene uncertain. This CDR3 has 14 residues. Trimming removed 1 base from V and 2 bases from J, with 7 bases in between. Germline V gene lookup returns CDR1 KGHSH and CDR2 LQKENI. CDR3 nucleotide sequence: TGTGCCAGCTCACCACAGGGTCCCACAGATACGCAGTATTTT. Translating gives CASSPQGPTDTQYF.

V and J are TRBV29-1 and TRBJ2-3; a possible D gene is TRBD2 (6 bases). Trimming took 0 bases from V and 3 from J, leaving 13 bases between them. Germline assignment: CDR1 SQVTM and CDR2 ANQGSEA. CDR3 length equals 15 residues. The CDR3 coding sequence is TGCAGCGTTGAAGATGCCGGGAGCCCGACAGATACGCAGTATTTT. Translation: CSVEDAGSPTDTQYF.

The chain joins TRBV10-3 to TRBJ2-1; D is undetermined. Germline values: CDR1 ENHRY, CDR2 SYGVKD. The V end was cut by 9 bases, the J end by 7 bases, with 16 bases between. The CDR3 spans 13 residues. This CDR3 reads CAMRPGLSNEQFF. In DNA, the CDR3 is TGTGCCATGCGGCCTGGTCTGAGTAATGAGCAGTTCTTC.

The chain employs TRBV18 and TRBJ2-1; D could derive from TRBD1 or TRBD2 (6 bases each). The CDR3 covers 14 residues. Trimming removed 2 bases at V and 7 bases at J, with 12 bases between. Germline V gene sequence: CDR1 KGHSH, CDR2 LQKENI. The CDR3 region has the DNA TGTGCCAGCTCACCAAACAGGGAGGTGAATGAGCAGTTCTTC. Translating gives CASSPNREVNEQFF.

The chain couples TRBV3-1 to TRBJ2-1, with 8 bases matching TRBD2. The CDR3 loop spans 15 amino acids. V lost 4 bases to trimming and J lost 2 bases; unmatched junction nucleotides: 4. Germline V gene lookup returns CDR1 LGHDT and CDR2 YNNKEL (reference sequence). The CDR3 loop is CASSLSGTPYNEQFF. In DNA, the CDR3 is TGTGCCAGCAGCCTTAGCGGGACCCCCTACAATGAGCAGTTCTTC.

This clonotype was seen only a few times. The chain uses TRBV20-1 and TRBJ2-5; 7 bases are shared with TRBD2. This CDR3 spans 15 amino acids. The germline V gene has CDR1 DFQATT and CDR2 SNEGSKA (reference sequence). The V and J ends lost 6 bases and 1 base, in that order; junction bases with no gene match: 11. The CDR3, as DNA: TGCAGTGCCCGGTGGGGGGGGAGCGGCCAAGAGACCCAGTACTTC. Translation gives CSARWGGSGQETQYF.